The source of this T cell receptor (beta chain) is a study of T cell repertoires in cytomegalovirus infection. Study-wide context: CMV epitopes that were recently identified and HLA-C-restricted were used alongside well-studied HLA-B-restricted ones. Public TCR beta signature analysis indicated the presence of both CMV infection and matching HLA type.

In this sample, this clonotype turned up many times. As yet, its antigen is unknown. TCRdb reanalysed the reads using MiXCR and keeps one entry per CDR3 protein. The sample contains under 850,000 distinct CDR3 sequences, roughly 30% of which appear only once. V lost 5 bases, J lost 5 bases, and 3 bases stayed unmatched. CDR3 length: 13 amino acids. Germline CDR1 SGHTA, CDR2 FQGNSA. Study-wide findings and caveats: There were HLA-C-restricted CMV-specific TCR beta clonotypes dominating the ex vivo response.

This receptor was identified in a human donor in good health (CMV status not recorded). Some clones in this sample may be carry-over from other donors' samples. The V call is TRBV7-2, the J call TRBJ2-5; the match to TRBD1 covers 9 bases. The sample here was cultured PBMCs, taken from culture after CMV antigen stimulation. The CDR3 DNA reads TGTGCCAGCAGCCGGGACAGGGTGGAGACCCAGTACTTC. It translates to CASSRDRVETQYF. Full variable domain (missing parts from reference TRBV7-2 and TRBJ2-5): GAGVSQSPSNKVTEKGKDVELRCDPISGHTALYWYRQSLGQGLEFLIYFQGNSAPDKSGLPSDRFSAERTGGSVSTLTIQRTQQEDSAVYLCASSRDRVETQYFGPGTRLLVL.